Given below is one TCR beta chain in context. Its specificity is not known. This sample was taken from a study of T cell responses to AZD1222 COVID-19 vaccine. Study-wide results and limits: The breadth and depth of Spike-specific TCRs increased once two AZD1222 doses had been given.

Profiled with immunoSEQ multiplex PCR; TCRdb holds only in-frame clones, not every one. The repertoire holds roughly 260,000 clones, more than 80% seen once, with around 0.58% in the top ten. Material: peripheral blood, obtained on day 0 of AZD1222 vaccination. The receptor was derived from an adult in good health.

CDR3 nucleotide sequence: TGCGCCAGCAGCTTTGGGACAGGGTCCACAGATACGCAGTATTTT. Its protein is CASSFGTGSTDTQYF. V gene TRBV5-1 combines with J gene TRBJ2-3, with TRBD1 identical over 9 bases. V was pared by 2 bases and J by 2 bases, with 3 bases of the junction left unmatched. The CDR3 extends over 15 amino acids. Germline V CDR1 and CDR2: SGHRS, YFSETQ.